The T cell receptor beta chain described here comes from a study of Graves' ophthalmopathy and Graves' hyperthyroidism. Patients were diagnosed from clinical symptoms, serum thyroxine, TRAb, thyroid ultrasound and orbital computed tomography. Ten or more counts support this clonotype. Amplification from RNA transcripts yielded the TCR beta CDR3 regions. The first-round RT-PCR employed HTBI primers together with the Qiagen OneStep RT-PCR kit. A multiplex PCR was then performed as the second round. TCRdb independently ran MiXCR on the multiplex PCR reads; one entry per CDR3 protein. Among about 210,000 distinct CDR3 sequences listed, under 30% were seen once. V was pared by 6 bases and J by 3 bases, with 7 bases of the junction left unmatched. CDR1 is LGHNT and CDR2 is FRNRAP in the germline V gene. CDR3 length equals 14 residues.

This clonotype was obtained from a man aged 45 to 65 with Graves' ophthalmopathy. Sequenced: peripheral blood. The genes are TRBV12-5 and TRBJ2-5, with 7 nucleotides matching TRBD2. DNA for the CDR3: TGTGCTAGTGGGGTGGGGACTACTGAAGAGACCCAGTACTTC. Protein: CASGVGTTEETQYF.